The 23 T cell receptor beta chains below were found in one sample sequenced in a study of T-cell reconstitution after alpha-beta-depleted transplantation in children. Library preparation (for TCRbeta) was performed with unique molecular identifiers. TCRdb processed the PCR reads anew with MiXCR; each CDR3 protein has one entry. The table has approximately 500,000 distinct CDR3 sequences, roughly a tenth seen once. The sample was PBMCs, taken before TCRalphabeta/CD19-depleted stem cell transplant. These receptors all come from a child aged 2 to 10 with inherited bone marrow failure, due to receive a stem cell transplant.

This clonotype was counted many times. V is TRBV5-1 and J is TRBJ2-3; D is perhaps TRBD1 (5 bases). With 7 bases removed from V and 0 bases from J, the gap between germline ends came to 15 bases. The germline gives CDR1 SGHRS, CDR2 YFSETQ. The length of the CDR3 is 15 residues. The CDR3 reads CASAPGQTSTDTQYF. The CDR3 coding sequence is TGCGCCAGCGCCCCCGGACAAACTAGCACAGATACGCAGTATTTT. Full variable domain (rest looked up from reference TRBV5-1 and TRBJ2-3): KAGVTQTPRYLIKTRGQQVTLSCSPISGHRSVSWYQQTPGQGLQFLFEYFSETQRNKGNFPGRFSGRQFSNSRSEMNVSTLELGDSALYLCASAPGQTSTDTQYFGPGTRLTVL.

There are many counts of this clonotype. CDR3 amino acids: CASSPGLAVSSYNEQFF. CDR3 DNA sequence: TGTGCCAGCAGCCCCGGACTAGCGGTTTCCTCCTACAATGAGCAGTTCTTC. V is TRBV7-2 and J is TRBJ2-1; the match to TRBD2 covers 10 bases. In germline, CDR1 is SGHTA, CDR2 FQGNSA. With 5 bases clipped from V and 0 bases from J, the junction kept 7 bases outside the gene matches. The CDR3 sequence is 17 residues long.

This clonotype has only a few counts. V gene TRBV18 combines with J gene TRBJ1-1, with D hard to call. This CDR3 is 16 amino acids long. Germline V gene sequence: CDR1 KGHSH, CDR2 LQKENI. Trimming took 3 bases from V and 1 from J, leaving 15 bases between them. CDR3 nucleotide sequence: TGTGCCAGCTCACCCTCGGCTTTCCGGACGAACACTGAAGCTTTCTTT. Protein sequence: CASSPSAFRTNTEAFF.

This clonotype was seen at least ten times. The chain carries TRBV12-3 or TRBV12-4 and TRBJ2-7; D is unclear. Trimming removed 4 bases from V and 2 bases from J, with 9 bases in between. The CDR3 is 13 amino acids. CDR3 residues: CASSWTLPYEQYF. The CDR3 DNA is TGTGCCAGCAGTTGGACCCTACCCTACGAGCAGTACTTC.

This clonotype appeared many times. This chain connects TRBV6-5 to TRBJ2-2, with a tentative D call TRBD2 (5 bases). The V gene's germline CDR1 is MNHEY and CDR2 SVGAGI. This CDR3 comprises 15 residues. Trimming pared 7 bases from V and 0 bases from J, leaving 12 bases between. The CDR3 protein is CASKWERPNTGELFF. The CDR3 DNA is TGTGCCAGCAAATGGGAGCGGCCGAACACCGGGGAGCTGTTTTTT.

This clonotype showed up many times. The rearrangement uses TRBV5-1 and TRBJ1-4; D ambiguous. CDR1 and CDR2 (germline): SGHRS, YFSETQ. The length of the CDR3 is 16 residues. Trimming pared 1 base from V and 0 bases from J, leaving 10 bases between. The CDR3 spells CASSLMLSTTNEKLFF. In DNA form, the CDR3 reads TGCGCCAGCAGCTTGATGTTGTCAACAACTAATGAAAAACTGTTTTTT.

The table lists this clonotype with many counts. In DNA form, the CDR3 reads TGTGCCATCAGTGAGTCAAACCTGGCGGCTAGCGGGTTGAAAGAGACCCAGTACTTC. Encoded protein: CAISESNLAASGLKETQYF. The rearrangement joins TRBV10-3 to TRBJ2-5; 8 positions match TRBD2. Germline CDR1 reads ENHRY; CDR2 reads SYGVKD. This CDR3 has 19 amino acids. The V and J ends lost 0 bases and 3 bases, in that order; junction bases with no gene match: 15.

This clonotype came up many times. The chain links TRBV5-1 to TRBJ2-1; 9 bases line up with TRBD2. The CDR3 totals 16 residues. The germline V gene encodes CDR1 SGHRS and CDR2 YFSETQ. With V trimmed by 0 bases and J by 6 bases, 7 bases remained unmatched. CDR3 nucleotide sequence: TGCGCCAGCAGCTTGGCCAGGCTAGCGGGAATCAATGAGCAGTTCTTC. Encoded protein: CASSLARLAGINEQFF.

This clonotype has at least ten counts. The chain links TRBV12-3 or TRBV12-4 to TRBJ2-7; the match to TRBD2 covers 11 bases. Trimming at V came to 6 bases and at J to 2 bases, leaving 3 bases not matched to a gene. CDR3 length: 14 residues. In DNA, the CDR3 is TGTGCCAGCAGCAATAGCGGGAGGGCCTACGAGCAGTACTTC. As protein: CASSNSGRAYEQYF.

This clonotype showed up many times. The chain combines TRBV7-9 with TRBJ1-2; no clear D. CDR1 and CDR2 from the germline V gene are SEHNR and FQNEAQ (reference sequence). Between the trimmed V and J ends, which lost 5 bases and 4 bases, there was a span of 17 bases. The length of the CDR3 is 15 residues. The CDR3 here is CASSPGRADGYGYTF. CDR3 coding DNA: TGTGCCAGCAGCCCCGGTCGGGCTGATGGCTATGGCTACACCTTC.

In its sample, this clonotype was seen a few times. V usage is TRBV7-9 and J usage is TRBJ1-4; the match to TRBD1 covers 9 bases. Trimming took 4 bases from V and 3 from J; bases not matched to a gene: 6. CDR1 and CDR2 (germline): SEHNR, FQNEAQ (reference sequence). The CDR3 has 16 residues. This CDR3 reads CASSSYRGRANEKLFF. The CDR3 DNA follows: TGTGCCAGCAGCTCGTACAGGGGGCGAGCTAATGAAAAACTGTTTTTT.

This clonotype was counted many times. The rearrangement uses TRBV7-9 and TRBJ2-1; D not certain. This CDR3 is 15 amino acids long. Germline V gene sequence: CDR1 SEHNR, CDR2 FQNEAQ (reference sequence). V lost 5 bases to trimming and J lost 4 bases, with 15 bases between them. The CDR3 coding sequence is TGTGCCAGCAGCAAACCCCACGCAGAATACAATGAGCAGTTCTTC. As protein: CASSKPHAEYNEQFF.

The chain is built from TRBV20-1 and TRBJ2-7; TRBD2 matches at 9 bases. Germline assignment: CDR1 DFQATT and CDR2 SNEGSKA (reference sequence). The V and J ends lost 4 bases and 2 bases, in that order; junction bases with no gene match: 15. This CDR3 has 17 residues. The CDR3 protein is CSAKPASGIILTYEQYF. CDR3 bases: TGCAGTGCTAAACCCGCTAGCGGGATAATCTTGACCTACGAGCAGTACTTC.

At least ten counts were recorded for this clonotype. V gene TRBV30 combines with J gene TRBJ1-2, with D unresolved. The germline gives CDR1 GTSNPN, CDR2 SVGIG (reference sequence). Trimming took 1 base from V and 4 from J, leaving 10 bases between them. The CDR3 runs to 13 residues. In DNA form, the CDR3 reads TGTGCCTGGAGTGATCTGGGATCCTATGGCTACACCTTC. It yields the protein CAWSDLGSYGYTF.

The CDR3 sequence is CASSQSGQPSGELADTQYF. Here the CDR3 DNA reads TGCGCCAGCAGTCAATCCGGCCAGCCTAGCGGGGAGTTGGCAGATACGCAGTATTTT. The chain is built from TRBV23-1 and TRBJ2-3; TRBD2 agrees at 9 bases. TRBV23-1 is identified as an open reading frame with a role that is uncertain. This CDR3 has 19 residues. With V trimmed by 0 bases and J by 4 bases, 14 bases remained unmatched.

This clonotype appeared many times. The rearrangement uses TRBV7-2 and TRBJ2-3; no firm D call. Germline V CDR1 and CDR2: SGHTA, FQGNSA. Trimming cost V 2 bases and J 4 bases, with 10 bases left between them. This CDR3 has 14 residues. The CDR3 sequence is CASSLSVLADTQYF. The CDR3 region has the DNA TGTGCCAGCAGCTTAAGCGTTCTCGCAGATACGCAGTATTTT.

This clonotype appeared many times. The chain employs TRBV24-1 and TRBJ2-1; D is ambiguous. The CDR3 extends over 11 amino acids. From germline, CDR1 is KGHDR and CDR2 SFDVKD. Between the trimmed V and J ends, which lost 4 bases and 9 bases, there was a span of 6 bases. CDR3 residues: CATSEWSEQFF. DNA of the CDR3: TGTGCCACCAGTGAGTGGAGTGAGCAGTTCTTC.

Note on this clonotype: This may stem from a read error, because a much larger clone lies one nucleotide away. The chain is built from TRBV5-1 and TRBJ2-7, with 9 bases matching TRBD2. Per the germline V gene, CDR1 is SGHRS and CDR2 is YFSETQ. The length of the CDR3 is 17 residues. V was clipped by 4 bases and J by 9 bases; unmatched bases: 20. CDR3 bases: TGCGCCAGCAGCCCCGGGACTAGCACCCTAAGGGGGGGTGGGCAGTACTTC. Protein product: CASSPGTSTLRGGGQYF. The entire variable domain, with the rest obtained from reference TRBV5-1 and TRBJ2-7, is as follows: KAGVTQTPRYLIKTRGQQVTLSCSPISGHRSVSWYQQTPGQGLQFLFEYFSETQRNKGNFPGRFSGRQFSNSRSEMNVSTLELGDSALYLCASSPGTSTLRGGGQYFGPGTRLTVT.

This clonotype was seen a handful of times. The chain couples TRBV11-3 to TRBJ1-2; no firm D call. Germline V gives CDR1 SGHNT, CDR2 YENEEA. The length of the CDR3 is 16 residues. V shed 1 base and J shed 0 bases, with 12 bases lying between them. The CDR3, as DNA: TGTGCCAGCAGCTTAGTAACACAAGGACCTAACTATGGCTACACCTTC. Encoded protein: CASSLVTQGPNYGYTF.

About this clonotype: A much larger clonotype is one base distant, so this may be a read error. Likely a read error: the CDR3 ends without its conserved phenylalanine or tryptophan. The chain has TRBV4-3 and TRBJ2-7; D gene uncertain. Per the germline V gene, CDR1 is LGHNA and CDR2 is YSLEER. This CDR3 is built from 15 residues. Trimming left V 1 base short and J 4 bases short, with 14 bases between. CDR3 residues: CASSQARDLGYEQYS. The DNA of the CDR3 is TGCGCCAGCAGCCAAGCCCGAGATCTGGGTTACGAGCAGTACTCC.

The sample holds a few counts of this clonotype. V and J are TRBV2 and TRBJ1-5, with unresolved D. This CDR3 has 15 amino acids. Germline CDR1 SNHLY, CDR2 FYNNEI. Trimming pared 1 base from V and 0 bases from J, leaving 7 bases between. The CDR3 DNA sequence: TGTGCCAGCAGTGAAGAGACACATAGCAATCAGCCCCAGCATTTT. Amino acids: CASSEETHSNQPQHF. The full variable domain, rest sourced from reference TRBV2 and TRBJ1-5, is EPEVTQTPSHQVTQMGQEVILRCVPISNHLYFYWYRQILGQKVEFLVSFYNNEISEKSEIFDDQFSVERPDGSNFTLKIRSTKLEDSAMYFCASSEETHSNQPQHFGDGTRLSIL.

In this sample, this clonotype turned up many times. The CDR3 loop is CASSLRGLAGNNEQFF. CDR3 in DNA: TGTGCCAGCAGCTTAAGGGGACTAGCGGGAAACAATGAGCAGTTCTTC. The chain is built from TRBV11-2 and TRBJ2-1; 13 nucleotides line up with TRBD2. Losses at the gene ends were 2 bases for V and 5 bases for J; bases not matched to a gene: 3. CDR1 SGHAT and CDR2 FQNNGV come from the germline V gene. This CDR3 region has 16 residues.

In its sample, this clonotype was seen many times. V and J are TRBV5-1 and TRBJ2-7; TRBD1 agrees at 7 bases. Per the germline V gene, CDR1 is SGHRS and CDR2 is YFSETQ. The V segment lost 2 bases and the J segment 1 base; nucleotides outside the gene matches: 3. This CDR3 has 14 residues. The CDR3 coding sequence is TGCGCCAGCAGCTTCCCAGGGGGATCCTACGAGCAGTACTTC. This gives the protein CASSFPGGSYEQYF.